The 32 T cell receptor beta chains given below trace back to one sample, sequenced in a study of PD-L1 blockade in urothelial cancer. Assay: immunoSEQ multiplex PCR; the TCRdb copy retains only in-frame clones and omits some. The top ten hold around 4.6% of the sample, which has approximately 58,000 clones, roughly 87% seen once. Specimen: PBMCs, collected around atezolizumab (anti-PD-L1) treatment. These receptors originate from a man in his 70s with urothelial cancer.

The rearrangement joins TRBV7-2 to TRBJ1-3, with a tentative D call TRBD1 (5 bases). V gave up 6 bases and J gave up 4 bases, with 10 bases separating them. This CDR3 is built from 13 residues. CDR1 SGHTA and CDR2 FQGNSA come from the germline V gene. Here the CDR3 DNA reads TGTGCCAGCAGGTTGAACAGGGGAAACACCATATATTTT. Translated, it gives CASRLNRGNTIYF.

The rearrangement links TRBV28 to TRBJ1-4; no definite D call. The CDR3 sequence is 15 residues long. The germline CDR1 and CDR2 sequences are MDHEN and SYDVKM. V lost 6 bases to trimming and J lost 0 bases, with 11 bases between them. CDR3 DNA: TGTGCCAGCAGCGACCCGACATCAACTAATGAAAAACTGTTTTTT. Protein: CASSDPTSTNEKLFF. The full variable domain, completed using reference TRBV28 and TRBJ1-4, is DVKVTQSSRYLVKRTGEKVFLECVQDMDHENMFWYRQDPGLGLRLIYFSYDVKMKEKGDIPEGYSVSREKKERFSLILESASTNQTSMYLCASSDPTSTNEKLFFGSGTQLSVL.

This clone was seen once. This chain joins TRBV18 and TRBJ2-1, with D perhaps TRBD1 (5 bases). Germline assignment: CDR1 KGHSH and CDR2 LQKENI. The CDR3 extends over 17 amino acids. V lost 1 base, J lost 5 bases, and 18 bases lay in between. The CDR3: CASSPRGIMGHDNEQFF. The CDR3 nucleotides read TGTGCCAGCTCACCACGGGGTATAATGGGGCATGACAATGAGCAGTTCTTC.

This chain links TRBV5-1 with TRBJ2-3; TRBD1 matches at 7 bases. Germline CDR1 reads SGHRS; CDR2 reads YFSETQ. This CDR3 region has 15 residues. The V and J ends lost 2 bases and 4 bases, in that order; junction bases with no gene match: 7. CDR3 DNA sequence: TGCGCCAGCAGCTTTGAACACAGGGGTCCAGATACGCAGTATTTT. Translation gives CASSFEHRGPDTQYF.

This clone appeared once. This chain links TRBV5-1 with TRBJ1-1; 9 bases fit TRBD1. CDR3 length equals 15 residues. Per the germline V gene, CDR1 is SGHRS and CDR2 is YFSETQ. V lost 2 bases, J lost 3 bases, and 5 bases stayed unmatched. CDR3 in amino acids: CASSLTGGADTEAFF. Written as DNA, the CDR3 is TGCGCCAGCAGCTTAACAGGGGGCGCGGACACTGAAGCTTTCTTT.

The rearrangement links TRBV9 to TRBJ2-3; 8 bases match TRBD1. This CDR3 is 15 amino acids long. Germline trimming cut 2 bases from V and 6 bases from J; bases unmatched to any gene: 8. CDR1 SGDLS and CDR2 YYNGEE come from the germline V gene. The CDR3 DNA follows: TGTGCCAGCAGCGTTGACAGGGGAACGGGTGATACGCAGTATTTT. This encodes CASSVDRGTGDTQYF.

This clone was counted between two and nine times. The chain employs TRBV13 and TRBJ1-1; 8 bases align to TRBD1. From germline, CDR1 is PRHDT and CDR2 FYEKMQ (reference sequence). V lost 1 base, J lost 0 bases, and 4 bases stayed unmatched. The CDR3 totals 16 residues. The CDR3 here is CASSLVTDRVNTEAFF. In DNA, the CDR3 is TGTGCCAGCAGCTTAGTAACGGACAGGGTGAACACTGAAGCTTTCTTT.

The CDR3 sequence: CASSTDRENYGYTF. The CDR3 coding sequence is TGTGCCAGTAGCACGGACAGGGAAAACTATGGCTACACCTTC. V and J are TRBV19 and TRBJ1-2; 8 nucleotides line up with TRBD1. The CDR3 is 14 amino acids. Germline CDR1 LNHDA, CDR2 SQIVND (reference sequence). V was clipped by 6 bases and J by 2 bases; unmatched bases: 5.

The chain carries TRBV5-4 and TRBJ2-1; 11 positions agree with TRBD2. The trim removed 4 bases at V and 6 bases at J, leaving 12 bases unmatched. Germline assignment: CDR1 SGHNT and CDR2 YYREEE (reference sequence). CDR3 size: 17 residues. In DNA, the CDR3 is TGTGCCAGCAGCCAGGGCAAGGGAACTAGCGGGAGCAATGAGCAGTTCTTC. Translation gives CASSQGKGTSGSNEQFF.

CDR3 residues: CASSQDEALGEQYF. The CDR3 nucleotides read TGTGCCAGCAGCCAAGATGAGGCCCTCGGCGAGCAGTACTTC. The rearrangement joins TRBV4-2 to TRBJ2-7; no clear D gene. V was pared by 0 bases and J by 6 bases, with 12 bases between. The CDR3 spans 14 residues. The germline V gene encodes CDR1 LGHNA and CDR2 YNFKEQ.

The chain joins TRBV14 to TRBJ2-1, with 7 bases fitting TRBD2. Germline values: CDR1 SGHDN, CDR2 FVKESK. V lost 9 bases and J lost 1; bases outside the gene matches: 9. The CDR3 runs 15 residues. The CDR3 loop is CASKVGRGSYNEQFF. CDR3 nucleotides: TGTGCCAGTAAGGTGGGGAGGGGATCCTACAATGAGCAGTTCTTC.

The rearrangement links TRBV9 to TRBJ1-2, with 11 bases matching TRBD1. V was clipped by 4 bases and J by 4 bases; unmatched bases: 12. Germline V gives CDR1 SGDLS, CDR2 YYNGEE. This CDR3 contains 17 residues. The CDR3 reads CASSPRTGGNIGYGYTF. Written as DNA, the CDR3 is TGTGCCAGCAGCCCCCGGACAGGGGGCAACATCGGCTATGGCTACACCTTC.

In its sample, this clone was seen once. V gene TRBV4-1 combines with J gene TRBJ2-1, with D perhaps matching TRBD2 (6 bases). V lost 1 base to trimming and J lost 0 bases, with 10 bases between them. This CDR3 contains 16 residues. CDR1 is MGHRA, CDR2 YSYEKL, per germline. In nucleotides, the CDR3 is TGCGCCAGCAGCCAAGTGCGGGGACTCTCCTACAATGAGCAGTTCTTC. Translated, it gives CASSQVRGLSYNEQFF.

The chain has TRBV30 and TRBJ2-7, with TRBD2 as a possible D gene (7 bases). Trimming left V 3 bases short and J 0 bases short, with 18 bases between. The germline CDR1 and CDR2 sequences are GTSNPN and SVGIG (reference sequence). CDR3 size: 16 residues. CDR3 protein: CAWRASAGANSYEQYF. The DNA for the CDR3 is TGTGCCTGGAGGGCCTCGGCGGGGGCAAACTCCTACGAGCAGTACTTC.

The rearrangement joins TRBV30 to TRBJ2-7, with D possibly matching TRBD2 (6 bases). The CDR3 runs 14 residues. The V end lost 5 bases, the J end lost 9 bases, and 23 bases lay between the germline ends. The germline V gene has CDR1 GTSNPN and CDR2 SVGIG (reference sequence). Here the CDR3 reads CAWGPGGIVGRQYF. DNA for the CDR3: TGTGCCTGGGGACCAGGCGGGATTGTCGGGAGGCAGTACTTC.

This chain uses TRBV2 with TRBJ1-5, with D perhaps TRBD1 (5 bases). CDR3 length: 13 residues. In germline, CDR1 is SNHLY, CDR2 FYNNEI. The ends were cut back, 5 bases at V and 11 bases at J, with 16 bases in the middle. CDR3 loop: CASSLDGGGSQHF. For the CDR3, the DNA is TGTGCCAGCAGTTTGGACGGGGGGGGATCCCAGCATTTT.

The rearrangement uses TRBV5-1 and TRBJ2-2; D gene uncertain. Germline lookup yields CDR1 SGHRS and CDR2 YFSETQ. The V gene lost 4 bases and the J gene lost 4 bases, with 11 bases spanning the gap. The CDR3 consists of 14 residues. The CDR3, as DNA: TGCGCCAGCAGCCCCCCCCCTAGCACCGGGGAGCTGTTTTTT. Protein product: CASSPPPSTGELFF.

The rearrangement links TRBV19 to TRBJ1-5, with D possibly matching TRBD1 (6 bases). Trimming removed 2 bases at V and 0 bases at J, with 11 bases between. The CDR3 contains 16 residues. CDR1 and CDR2 from the germline V gene are LNHDA and SQIVND (reference sequence). The DNA for the CDR3 is TGTGCCAGTAGTATACCCAGGGGAGTTAGCAATCAGCCCCAGCATTTT. Protein product: CASSIPRGVSNQPQHF.

The genes are TRBV5-1 and TRBJ2-6, with 9 positions matching TRBD1. The CDR3 consists of 18 residues. The J segment lost 0 bases and the V segment lost 4 bases, leaving 8 bases of the junction unmatched. Germline V gene sequence: CDR1 SGHRS, CDR2 YFSETQ. The CDR3 spells CASSRDRDPISGANVLTF. The CDR3 DNA sequence: TGCGCCAGCAGCCGGGACAGGGACCCCATCTCTGGGGCCAACGTCCTGACTTTC.

The chain joins TRBV6-1 to TRBJ2-7; D is perhaps TRBD1 (6 bases). The CDR3 is 15 amino acids. Germline V gene data show CDR1 as MNHNS and CDR2 as SASEGT. With 7 bases removed from V and 0 bases from J, the gap between germline ends came to 16 bases. CDR3 coding DNA: TGTGCCAGCACCAACACCGGGACACCCTCCTACGAGCAGTACTTC. Protein sequence: CASTNTGTPSYEQYF.

The chain employs TRBV6-5 and TRBJ2-7; 11 bases fit TRBD2. CDR1 and CDR2 from the germline V gene are MNHEY and SVGAGI. This CDR3 region has 14 residues. The ends lost 6 bases at V and 4 bases at J; junction bases unmatched: 5. The chain's CDR3 is CASRPLAGVYEQYF. The CDR3 DNA follows: TGTGCCAGCAGACCACTAGCGGGAGTATACGAGCAGTACTTC.

This clone has only a few counts. The chain combines TRBV5-1 with TRBJ2-1; TRBD2 agrees at 10 bases. The V gene's germline CDR1 is SGHRS and CDR2 YFSETQ. CDR3 length equals 16 residues. V lost 0 bases and J lost 0; bases outside the gene matches: 0. The CDR3 loop is CASSLASGSSYNEQFF. The CDR3 DNA reads as TGCGCCAGCAGCTTGGCTAGCGGGAGCTCCTACAATGAGCAGTTCTTC.

This chain joins TRBV11-2 and TRBJ1-1; D call uncertain. This CDR3 spans 14 amino acids. Trimming stripped 3 bases from V and 4 bases from J, with 12 bases between. Germline V CDR1 and CDR2: SGHAT, FQNNGV. This CDR3 reads CASSFFTAVTEAFF. The CDR3 DNA reads TGTGCCAGCAGCTTCTTCACCGCGGTCACTGAAGCTTTCTTT.

This rearrangement joins TRBV4-1 to TRBJ1-2; TRBD1 agrees at 10 bases. The V gene's germline CDR1 is MGHRA and CDR2 YSYEKL. The CDR3 covers 21 residues. Trimming took 2 bases from V and 4 from J; bases not matched to a gene: 22. CDR3 sequence reads: CASSQIVVGGQGKRGGYGYTF. In DNA form, the CDR3 reads TGCGCCAGCAGCCAAATAGTCGTCGGGGGACAGGGGAAACGTGGCGGCTATGGCTACACCTTC.

The V call is TRBV29-1, the J call TRBJ1-5; weak D call: TRBD1 (5 bases). The CDR3 runs to 14 residues. CDR1 is SQVTM and CDR2 is ANQGSEA in the germline V gene. Between the trimmed V and J ends, which lost 6 bases and 0 bases, there was a span of 12 bases. CDR3 residues: CSVAAGNSNQPQHF. The CDR3 DNA follows: TGCAGCGTCGCCGCAGGGAATAGCAATCAGCCCCAGCATTTT.

The rearrangement uses TRBV4-2 and TRBJ1-1; D unclear. The ends were cut back, 2 bases at V and 7 bases at J, with 8 bases in the middle. CDR1 and CDR2 from the germline V gene are LGHNA and YNFKEQ. The CDR3 totals 12 residues. The CDR3 is CASSQIPGEAFF. Written as DNA, the CDR3 is TGTGCCAGCAGCCAAATCCCGGGTGAAGCTTTCTTT.

V usage is TRBV30 and J usage is TRBJ2-7, with D tentatively TRBD2 (6 bases). The end of the DNA fits TRBJ2-5 better, so the J call may be wrong. The CDR3 is 13 residues long. CDR1 GTSNPN and CDR2 SVGIG come from the germline V gene (reference sequence). The CDR3 is CAWSRLGSGTQYF. DNA of the CDR3: TGTGCCTGGAGTCGACTAGGTAGTGGGACCCAGTACTTC.

V gene TRBV2 combines with J gene TRBJ2-1, with D possibly TRBD1 on 6 matching bases. Trimming removed 7 bases at V and 7 bases at J, with 14 bases between. Germline V gene lookup returns CDR1 SNHLY and CDR2 FYNNEI. CDR3 length equals 13 residues. CDR3 coding DNA: TGTGCCAGCATCCCAGGGGATATGAATGAGCAGTTCTTC. Amino acids: CASIPGDMNEQFF.

The CDR3 is CASSKGASGPGGTGELFF. The CDR3 bases are TGTGCCAGCAGCAAAGGGGCTAGCGGGCCCGGAGGGACCGGGGAGCTGTTTTTT. The chain uses TRBV7-9 and TRBJ2-2; 8 bases match TRBD2. J was trimmed by 5 bases and V by 5 bases; bases with no gene match: 16. The germline V gene encodes CDR1 SEHNR and CDR2 FQNEAQ (reference sequence). CDR3 size: 18 residues. Full variable domain (rest looked up from reference TRBV7-9 and TRBJ2-2): DTGVSQNPRHKITKRGQNVTFRCDPISEHNRLYWYRQTLGQGPEFLTYFQNEAQLEKSRLLSDRFSAERPKGSFSTLEIQRTEQGDSAMYLCASSKGASGPGGTGELFFGEGSRLTVL.

The J gene is TRBJ2-2, the V gene TRBV7-2, with TRBD2 identical over 11 bases. CDR3 length: 16 amino acids. CDR1 and CDR2 (germline): SGHTA, FQGNSA. Trimming removed 6 bases from V and 4 bases from J; junction bases left unmatched: 7. Here the CDR3 reads CASRNLAGGITGELFF. The CDR3 nucleotides read TGTGCCAGCAGAAATCTAGCGGGAGGTATCACCGGGGAGCTGTTTTTT.

This clone was detected only once. This chain joins TRBV13 and TRBJ1-1; TRBD1 might be the D (5 bases). CDR1 is PRHDT, CDR2 FYEKMQ, per germline (reference sequence). CDR3 length equals 15 residues. V lost 2 bases and J lost 1, with 11 bases in between. The CDR3 DNA follows: TGTGCCAGCAGCTTATACGGCAGGGCGAACACTGAAGCTTTCTTT. Residues: CASSLYGRANTEAFF. Variable domain in full (rest from reference TRBV13 and TRBJ1-1): AAGVIQSPRHLIKEKRETATLKCYPIPRHDTVYWYQQGPGQDPQFLISFYEKMQSDKGSIPDRFSAQQFSDYHSELNMSSLELGDSALYFCASSLYGRANTEAFFGQGTRLTVV.

CDR3 bases: TGCAGCGTTGAAGATCGAAAGACAAGTAACTCCTACGAGCAGTACTTC. Translated: CSVEDRKTSNSYEQYF. The chain recombines TRBV29-1 with TRBJ2-7; D not certain. From germline, CDR1 is SQVTM and CDR2 ANQGSEA. The CDR3 is 16 amino acids. V lost 0 bases, J lost 0 bases, and 15 bases lay in between.